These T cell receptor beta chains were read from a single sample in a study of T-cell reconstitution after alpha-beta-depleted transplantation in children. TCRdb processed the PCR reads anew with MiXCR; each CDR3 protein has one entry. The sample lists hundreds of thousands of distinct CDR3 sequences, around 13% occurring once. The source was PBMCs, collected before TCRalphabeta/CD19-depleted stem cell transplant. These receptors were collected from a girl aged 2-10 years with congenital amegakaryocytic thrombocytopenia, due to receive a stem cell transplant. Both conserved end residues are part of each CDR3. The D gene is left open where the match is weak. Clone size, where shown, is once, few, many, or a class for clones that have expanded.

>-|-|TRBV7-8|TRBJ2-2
CASSLGLLVLVPGELFF
TGTGCCAGCAGCTTGGGGCTTCTAGTCCTGGTGCCCGGGGAGCTGTTTTTT
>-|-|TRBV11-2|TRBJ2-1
CASSLKVGPYNEQFF
TGTGCCAGCAGCTTGAAGGTGGGTCCCTACAATGAGCAGTTCTTC
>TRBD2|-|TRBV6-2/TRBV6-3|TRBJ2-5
CASSQILLAGGDQTQYF
TGTGCCAGCAGTCAAATTCTGCTAGCGGGAGGGGATCAGACCCAGTACTTC
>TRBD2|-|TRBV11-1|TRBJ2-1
CASTFGLAGGPSSYNEQFF
TGTGCCAGCACCTTCGGGCTAGCGGGAGGGCCAAGCTCCTACAATGAGCAGTTCTTC
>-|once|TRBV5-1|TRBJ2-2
CVRSGRTANTGELFF
TGCGTCAGGAGCGGAAGGACAGCGAACACCGGGGAGCTGTTTTTT
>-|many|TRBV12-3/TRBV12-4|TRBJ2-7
CASSFTQTAYEQYF
TGTGCCAGCAGTTTTACCCAGACGGCCTACGAGCAGTACTTC
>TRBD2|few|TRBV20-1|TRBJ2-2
CSASTGTSGRRAGAELFF
TGCAGTGCTAGTACCGGGACTAGCGGGAGGAGGGCCGGGGCAGAGCTGTTTTTT
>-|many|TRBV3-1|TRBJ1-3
CASSQWDGNTIYF
TGTGCCAGCAGCCAATGGGACGGAAACACCATATATTTT
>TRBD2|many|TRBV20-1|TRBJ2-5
CSASWTSGRSRETQYF
TGCAGTGCTAGTTGGACTAGCGGGAGAAGCAGGGAGACCCAGTACTTC
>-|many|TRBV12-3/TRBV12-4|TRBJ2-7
CASSFQHEQYF
TGTGCCAGCAGTTTCCAGCACGAGCAGTACTTC
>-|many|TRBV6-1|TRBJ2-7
CASRRPTGLAYEQYF
TGTGCCAGCAGACGACCAACAGGGTTGGCCTACGAGCAGTACTTC
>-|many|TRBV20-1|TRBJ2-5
CSARASEETQYF
TGCAGTGCTAGGGCTAGCGAAGAGACCCAGTACTTC
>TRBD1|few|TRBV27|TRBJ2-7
CASSPGQGEQYF
TGTGCCAGCAGTCCAGGACAGGGCGAGCAGTACTTC
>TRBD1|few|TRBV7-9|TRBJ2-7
CASSEDRMREQYF
TGTGCCAGCAGCGAGGACAGGATGAGAGAGCAGTACTTC
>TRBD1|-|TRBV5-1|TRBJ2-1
CASSTNGPGQANNEQFF
TGCGCCAGCAGCACGAATGGACCGGGACAGGCAAACAATGAGCAGTTCTTC
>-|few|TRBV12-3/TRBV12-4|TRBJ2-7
CASSLQAKGRSYEQYF
TGTGCCAGCAGTTTACAGGCAAAAGGACGCTCCTACGAGCAGTACTTC
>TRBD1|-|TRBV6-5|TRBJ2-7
CASRGQGWIYEQYF
TGTGCCAGCAGGGGACAGGGTTGGATCTACGAGCAGTACTTC
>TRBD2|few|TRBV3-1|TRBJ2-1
CASSQEVPREVSYNEQFF
TGTGCCAGCAGCCAAGAGGTCCCGCGGGAGGTGTCCTACAATGAGCAGTTCTTC
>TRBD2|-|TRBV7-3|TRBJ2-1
CASSLAGGGIRDNEQFF
TGTGCCAGCAGCTTAGCGGGAGGAGGTATAAGGGACAATGAGCAGTTCTTC
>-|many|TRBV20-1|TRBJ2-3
CSPDTQYF
TGCAGCCCGGATACGCAGTATTTT
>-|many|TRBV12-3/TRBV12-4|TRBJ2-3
CASTPPRKSTDTQYF
TGTGCCAGCACCCCTCCGCGGAAGAGCACAGATACGCAGTATTTT
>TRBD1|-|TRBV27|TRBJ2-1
CASSRIPGTGYNEQFF
TGTGCCAGCAGTCGTATTCCCGGGACAGGTTACAATGAGCAGTTCTTC
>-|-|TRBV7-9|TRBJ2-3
CASSPPGENTQYF
TGTGCCAGCAGTCCACCCGGGGAGAATACGCAGTATTTT
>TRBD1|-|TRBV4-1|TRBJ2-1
CASSPVGQGANEQFF
TGCGCCAGCAGCCCCGTCGGACAGGGCGCAAATGAGCAGTTCTTC
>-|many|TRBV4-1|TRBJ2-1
CASSHSGGLPDNEQFF
TGCGCCAGCAGCCATAGTGGTGGTCTACCCGACAATGAGCAGTTCTTC
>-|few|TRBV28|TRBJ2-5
CASSFSRETQYF
TGTGCCAGCAGTTTCTCGAGAGAGACCCAGTACTTC
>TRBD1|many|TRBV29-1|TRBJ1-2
CSVGEQGARGYTF
TGCAGCGTTGGAGAACAGGGGGCGCGGGGCTACACCTTC